The clone carrying this TCR beta chain appeared many times. V shed 6 bases and J shed 0 bases, with 17 bases lying between them. CDR3 size: 15 residues. Germline assignment: CDR1 SQVTM and CDR2 ANQGSEA. This sample is part of a study of regulatory T cells in long-lasting Graves disease. HTBI primers from iRepertoire and Arm-PCR of CDR3 regions yielded the TCR beta libraries. MiXCR, applied by TCRdb to the multiplex PCR reads, yields one record per CDR3 protein. The sample records hundreds of thousands of distinct CDR3 sequences, about 20% being singletons. Time point in this sample: newly diagnosed GD, antithyroid drugs for less than 3 months. The TCR library used RNA extracted from PBMCs.

The material was peripheral blood mononuclear cells (PBMCs), obtained at new diagnosis, from a patient treated with antithyroid drugs. This clonotype was obtained from a female donor with Graves disease. This rearrangement joins TRBV29-1 to TRBJ1-1; D is perhaps TRBD1 (5 bases). The CDR3 region is CSVSTIGAMNTEAFF. The CDR3 nucleotides are TGCAGCGTCTCAACCATCGGGGCAATGAACACTGAAGCTTTCTTT.